The clone carrying this TCR beta chain turned up a few times. The data originate from a study of blood T cell repertoires in COVID-19. Study at large: PBMCs, B-cell-depleted T cells, or T cells were the source of the cDNA or gDNA that made up the material.

CDR1 and CDR2 (germline): WNHNN, SYGVQD (reference sequence). The CDR3 runs 15 residues. V lost 0 bases to trimming and J lost 6 bases, with 14 bases between them. The data were produced by immunoSEQ multiplex PCR, yet TCRdb's version contains in-frame clones alone and is incomplete. There are under 200,000 clones in the sample; around 80% occur only once, and around a fifth lies in the top ten. Sequencing was done on a sample of peripheral blood. This chain connects TRBV10-1 to TRBJ1-1, with D perhaps TRBD1 (5 bases). The sequence derives from a woman in her 70s who had recovered from COVID-19. The chain's CDR3 is CASSESSRGFAEAFF. As DNA, the CDR3 is TGCGCCAGCAGTGAGTCGTCGCGGGGGTTTGCTGAAGCTTTCTTT.